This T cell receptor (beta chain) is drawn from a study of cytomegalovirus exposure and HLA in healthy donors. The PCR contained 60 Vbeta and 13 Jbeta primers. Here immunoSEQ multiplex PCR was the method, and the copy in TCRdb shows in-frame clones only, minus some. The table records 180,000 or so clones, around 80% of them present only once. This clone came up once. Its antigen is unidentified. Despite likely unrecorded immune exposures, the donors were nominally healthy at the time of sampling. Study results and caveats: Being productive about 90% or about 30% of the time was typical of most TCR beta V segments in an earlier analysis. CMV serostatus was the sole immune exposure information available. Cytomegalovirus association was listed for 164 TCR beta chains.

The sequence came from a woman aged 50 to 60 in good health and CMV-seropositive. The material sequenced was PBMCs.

The CDR3 region has the DNA TGTGCCTCCCGGACAGGGCCCCTCAATCAGCCCCAGCATTTT. It is translated as CASRTGPLNQPQHF. The V and J genes are TRBV19 and TRBJ1-5; 8 bases agree with TRBD1. The J segment lost 3 bases and the V segment lost 11 bases, leaving 9 bases of the junction unmatched. This CDR3 is built from 14 residues. Germline lookup yields CDR1 LNHDA and CDR2 SQIVND (reference sequence).